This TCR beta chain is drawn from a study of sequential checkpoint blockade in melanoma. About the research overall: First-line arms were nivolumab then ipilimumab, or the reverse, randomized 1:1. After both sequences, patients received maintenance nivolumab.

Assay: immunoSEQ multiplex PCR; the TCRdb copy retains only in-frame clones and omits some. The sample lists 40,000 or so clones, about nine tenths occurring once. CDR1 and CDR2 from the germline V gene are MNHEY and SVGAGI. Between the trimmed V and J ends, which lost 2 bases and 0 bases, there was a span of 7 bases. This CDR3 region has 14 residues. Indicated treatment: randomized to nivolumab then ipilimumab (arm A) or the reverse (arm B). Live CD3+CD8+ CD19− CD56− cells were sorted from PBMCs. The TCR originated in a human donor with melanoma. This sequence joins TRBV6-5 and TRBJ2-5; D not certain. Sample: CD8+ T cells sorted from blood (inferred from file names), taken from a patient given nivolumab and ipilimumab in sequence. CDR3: CASSYKSYQETQYF. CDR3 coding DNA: TGTGCCAGCAGTTACAAATCGTACCAAGAGACCCAGTACTTC.